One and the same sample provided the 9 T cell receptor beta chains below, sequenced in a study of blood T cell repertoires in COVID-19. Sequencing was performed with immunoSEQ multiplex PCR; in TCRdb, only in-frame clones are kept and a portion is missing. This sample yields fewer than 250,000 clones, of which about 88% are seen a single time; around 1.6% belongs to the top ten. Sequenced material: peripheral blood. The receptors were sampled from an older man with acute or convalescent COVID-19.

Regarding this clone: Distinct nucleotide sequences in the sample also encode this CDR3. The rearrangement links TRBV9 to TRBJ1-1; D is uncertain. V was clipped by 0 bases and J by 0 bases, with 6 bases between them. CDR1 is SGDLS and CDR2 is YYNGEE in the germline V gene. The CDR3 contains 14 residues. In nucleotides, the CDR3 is TGTGCCAGCAGCGTAGGAGAAGTGAACACTGAAGCTTTCTTT. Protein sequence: CASSVGEVNTEAFF.

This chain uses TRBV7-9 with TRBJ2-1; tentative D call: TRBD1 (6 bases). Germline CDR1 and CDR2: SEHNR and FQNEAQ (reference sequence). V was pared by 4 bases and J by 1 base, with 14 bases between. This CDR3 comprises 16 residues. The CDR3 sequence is CASSSTPGVSYNEQFF. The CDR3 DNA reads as TGTGCCAGCAGCTCCACCCCAGGGGTTTCCTACAATGAGCAGTTCTTC. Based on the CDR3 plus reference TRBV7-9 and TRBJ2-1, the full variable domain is DTGVSQNPRHKITKRGQNVTFRCDPISEHNRLYWYRQTLGQGPEFLTYFQNEAQLEKSRLLSDRFSAERPKGSFSTLEIQRTEQGDSAMYLCASSSTPGVSYNEQFFGPGTRLTVL.

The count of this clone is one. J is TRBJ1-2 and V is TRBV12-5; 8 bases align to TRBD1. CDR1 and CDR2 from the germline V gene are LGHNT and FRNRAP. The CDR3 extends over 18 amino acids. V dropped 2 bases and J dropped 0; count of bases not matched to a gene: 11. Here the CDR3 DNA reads TGTGCTAGTGGTTTGACCCAGACAGGGGCCGGAGCTAACTATGGCTACACCTTC. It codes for CASGLTQTGAGANYGYTF.

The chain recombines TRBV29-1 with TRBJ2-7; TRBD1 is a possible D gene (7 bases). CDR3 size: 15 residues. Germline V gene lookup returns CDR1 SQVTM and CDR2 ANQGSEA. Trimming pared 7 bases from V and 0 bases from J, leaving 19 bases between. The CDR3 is CSAKVGRGDSYEQYF. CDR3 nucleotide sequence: TGCAGCGCCAAAGTGGGCAGGGGGGACTCCTACGAGCAGTACTTC.

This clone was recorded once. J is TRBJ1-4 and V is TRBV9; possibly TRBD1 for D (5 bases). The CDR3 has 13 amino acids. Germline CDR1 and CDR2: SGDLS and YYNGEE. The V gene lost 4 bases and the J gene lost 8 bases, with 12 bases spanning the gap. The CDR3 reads CASSPTYREKLFF. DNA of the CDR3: TGTGCCAGCAGCCCAACGTACAGGGAAAAACTGTTTTTT.

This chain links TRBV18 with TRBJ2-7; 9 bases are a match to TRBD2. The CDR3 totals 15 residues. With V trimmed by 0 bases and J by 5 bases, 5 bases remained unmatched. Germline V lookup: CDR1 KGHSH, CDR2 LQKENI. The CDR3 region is CASSPPAGGIHEQYF. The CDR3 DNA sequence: TGTGCCAGCTCACCACCGGCGGGAGGGATCCACGAGCAGTACTTC.

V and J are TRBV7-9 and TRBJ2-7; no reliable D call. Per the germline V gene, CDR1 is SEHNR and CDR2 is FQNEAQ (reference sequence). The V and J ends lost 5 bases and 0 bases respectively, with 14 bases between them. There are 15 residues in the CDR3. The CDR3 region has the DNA TGTGCCAGCAGCGTACTGGTGGGCATCTCCTACGAGCAGTACTTC. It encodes CASSVLVGISYEQYF. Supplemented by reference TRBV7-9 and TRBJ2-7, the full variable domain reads DTGVSQNPRHKITKRGQNVTFRCDPISEHNRLYWYRQTLGQGPEFLTYFQNEAQLEKSRLLSDRFSAERPKGSFSTLEIQRTEQGDSAMYLCASSVLVGISYEQYFGPGTRLTVT.

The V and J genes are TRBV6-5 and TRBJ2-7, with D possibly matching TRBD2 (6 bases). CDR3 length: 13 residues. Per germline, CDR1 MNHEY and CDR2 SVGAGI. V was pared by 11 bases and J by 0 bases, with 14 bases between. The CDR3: CAFATGLSYEQYF. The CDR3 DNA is TGTGCCTTTGCGACGGGACTCTCCTACGAGCAGTACTTC.

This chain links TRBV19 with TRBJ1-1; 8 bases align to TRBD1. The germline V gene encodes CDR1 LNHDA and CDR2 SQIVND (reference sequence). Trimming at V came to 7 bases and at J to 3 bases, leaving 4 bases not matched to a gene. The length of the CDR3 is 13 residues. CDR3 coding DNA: TGTGCCAGTATAACAGGGGGGTACACTGAAGCTTTCTTT. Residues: CASITGGYTEAFF.